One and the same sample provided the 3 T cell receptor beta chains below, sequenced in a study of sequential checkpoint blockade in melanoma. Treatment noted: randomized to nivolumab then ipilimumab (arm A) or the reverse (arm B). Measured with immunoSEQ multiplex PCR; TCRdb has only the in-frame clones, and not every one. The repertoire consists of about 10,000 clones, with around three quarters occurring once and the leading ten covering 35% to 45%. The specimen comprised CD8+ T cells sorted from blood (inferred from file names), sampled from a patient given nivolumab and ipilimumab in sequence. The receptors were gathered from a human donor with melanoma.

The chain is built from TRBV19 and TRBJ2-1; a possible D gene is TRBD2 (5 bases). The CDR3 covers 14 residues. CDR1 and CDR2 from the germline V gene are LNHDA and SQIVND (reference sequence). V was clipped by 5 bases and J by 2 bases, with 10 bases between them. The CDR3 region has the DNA TGTGCCAGTAGTCCCCGGGGTCCCTACAATGAGCAGTTCTTC. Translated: CASSPRGPYNEQFF.

The CDR3 region is CASNPGGNNEQFF. The CDR3 DNA reads as TGTGCCAGCAACCCAGGCGGGAACAATGAGCAGTTCTTC. V gene TRBV25-1 combines with J gene TRBJ2-1; TRBD2 is a possible D gene (6 bases). CDR1 is MGHDK and CDR2 is SYGVNS in the germline V gene. Trimming removed 7 bases at V and 5 bases at J, with 12 bases between. The CDR3 totals 13 residues.

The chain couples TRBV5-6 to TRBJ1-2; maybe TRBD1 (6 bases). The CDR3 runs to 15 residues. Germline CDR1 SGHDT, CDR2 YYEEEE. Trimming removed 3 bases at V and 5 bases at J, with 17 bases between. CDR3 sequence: CASSSQGNLGYGYTF. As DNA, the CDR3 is TGTGCCAGCAGCTCCCAGGGGAATTTAGGATATGGCTACACCTTC.